The clone carrying this T cell receptor (beta chain) came up many times. RNA transcripts yielded amplified TCR beta CDR3 regions. A set of HTBI primers served as the primers for a first-round RT-PCR of the TCR CDR3. TCRdb independently ran MiXCR on the multiplex PCR reads; one entry per CDR3 protein. The table includes about 360,000 distinct CDR3 sequences, under 15% detected once. The data originate from a study of T cells in Graves' hyperthyroidism and ophthalmopathy. Across the whole study: Any treatment followed the collection of peripheral blood at initial diagnosis.

No progression to ophthalmopathy during 18 months of follow-up defined stable disease. The patients, who ranged from 18 to 65 in age, presented with newly diagnosed hyperthyroidism lasting under 2 months. Sequenced sample: blood. The clonotype was recovered from a woman aged 18-29 years with Graves' hyperthyroidism.

The DNA of the CDR3 is TGTGCCAGCAGCGTAACCGGGAATTGGAACACTGAAGCTTTCTTT. This codes for CASSVTGNWNTEAFF. J is TRBJ1-1 and V is TRBV9; the D is unclear. The CDR3 length is 15 residues. V was pared by 1 base and J by 1 base, with 11 bases between. Germline V gives CDR1 SGDLS, CDR2 YYNGEE.